A single T cell receptor (beta chain) is shown here with its context. With random hexamers, reverse transcription was performed on about 0.5 to 1 ug of RNA. TCRdb reprocessed the immunoSEQ multiplex PCR reads via MiXCR and lists one record per CDR3 protein. The repertoire holds approximately 160,000 distinct CDR3 sequences, with around 93% as singletons. The sample originates from a study of CD8 T cells in Susac syndrome. V shed 1 base and J shed 6 bases, with 11 bases lying between them. The germline CDR1 and CDR2 sequences are KGHDR and SFDVKD. The CDR3 extends over 14 amino acids. Sample: CD4+ T cells from PBMCs. This chain connects TRBV24-1 to TRBJ1-2; D remains unclear. This receptor was taken from a human donor with multiple sclerosis. CDR3 loop: CATSDLDLVHGYTF. The DNA of the CDR3 is TGTGCCACCAGTGATTTAGACCTAGTCCATGGCTACACCTTC.